One and the same sample provided the 9 T cell receptor beta chains below, sequenced in a study of fetal regulatory T cell absence and autoimmunity. Profiled with immunoSEQ multiplex PCR; TCRdb holds only in-frame clones, not every one. The sample has 95,000 or so clones, more than 70% seen once. Sequenced material: pancreas tissue. Every receptor here comes from a male donor with IPEX syndrome.

This chain links TRBV9 with TRBJ1-4, with D tentatively TRBD1 (6 bases). Germline CDR1 SGDLS, CDR2 YYNGEE. CDR3 length: 15 amino acids. V lost 3 bases, J lost 6 bases, and 15 bases lay in between. The CDR3, as DNA: TGTGCCAGCAGCGGCAACAGGGAGGGCCATGAAAAACTGTTTTTT. Translated: CASSGNREGHEKLFF.

Worth noting for this clone: The sample holds other DNA sequences that translate to the same CDR3. J is TRBJ1-1 and V is TRBV4-1; D ambiguous. V lost 2 bases and J 2 bases, leaving 6 bases between the germline ends. Germline V lookup: CDR1 MGHRA, CDR2 YSYEKL. This CDR3 has 13 residues. The DNA for the CDR3 is TGCGCCAGCAGCCAAAGTGGAAACACTGAAGCTTTCTTT. Translated: CASSQSGNTEAFF.

The J gene is TRBJ2-5, the V gene TRBV5-4; 7 nucleotides agree with TRBD1. This CDR3 has 14 residues. Germline lookup yields CDR1 SGHNT and CDR2 YYREEE (reference sequence). J was trimmed by 1 base and V by 4 bases; bases with no gene match: 4. The CDR3 DNA reads as TGTGCCAGCAGCCGCGAGGGGGCCCAAGAGACCCAGTACTTC. Encoded protein: CASSREGAQETQYF.

This chain joins TRBV6-5 and TRBJ2-1, with unresolved D. Trimming removed 0 bases from V and 0 bases from J, with 9 bases in between. CDR1 and CDR2 from the germline V gene are MNHEY and SVGAGI. This CDR3 spans 16 amino acids. This CDR3 reads CASSYSPGGSYNEQFF. Here the CDR3 DNA reads TGTGCCAGCAGTTACTCGCCGGGTGGCTCCTACAATGAGCAGTTCTTC.

V and J are TRBV10-3 and TRBJ2-1, with 9 bases matching TRBD2. CDR1 is ENHRY and CDR2 is SYGVKD in the germline V gene. J lost 0 bases, V lost 2 bases, and 8 bases had no gene match. The CDR3 covers 18 residues. This chain's CDR3 is CAISEPHTSGPSYNEQFF. DNA of the CDR3: TGTGCCATCAGTGAGCCTCATACTAGCGGGCCCTCCTACAATGAGCAGTTCTTC.

This chain links TRBV7-8 with TRBJ2-3; 7 bases map to TRBD2. The V and J ends lost 5 bases and 4 bases, in that order; junction bases with no gene match: 9. The CDR3 extends over 15 amino acids. The germline V gene encodes CDR1 SGHVS and CDR2 FQNEAQ. CDR3 residues: CASSDYSGGSDTQYF. CDR3 nucleotides: TGTGCCAGCAGCGATTATTCGGGGGGATCAGATACGCAGTATTTT. Supplemented by reference TRBV7-8 and TRBJ2-3, the full variable domain reads GAGVSQSPRYKVAKRGQDVALRCDPISGHVSLFWYQQALGQGPEFLTYFQNEAQLDKSGLPSDRFFAERPEGSVSTLKIQRTQQEDSAVYLCASSDYSGGSDTQYFGPGTRLTVL.

The chain joins TRBV10-3 to TRBJ1-2; possibly TRBD1 for D (6 bases). V was shortened by 5 bases and J by 4 bases, with 11 bases between the two germline ends. The CDR3 length is 13 residues. In germline, CDR1 is ENHRY, CDR2 SYGVKD. This CDR3 is CAISWDTSYGYTF. As DNA, the CDR3 is TGTGCCATCAGTTGGGACACTTCCTATGGCTACACCTTC.

The chain has TRBV6-5 and TRBJ1-1; D is undetermined. Germline V lookup: CDR1 MNHEY, CDR2 SVGAGI. The CDR3 consists of 13 residues. V lost 8 bases to trimming and J lost 4 bases, with 14 bases between them. The DNA of the CDR3 is TGTGCCAGCCTCCCGCGGGGTGGCACTGAAGCTTTCTTT. Translation: CASLPRGGTEAFF.

This chain connects TRBV27 to TRBJ1-5, with D possibly being TRBD1 (5 bases). Looked up from germline, CDR1 is MNHEY and CDR2 is SMNVEV (reference sequence). Trimming pared 5 bases from V and 10 bases from J, leaving 15 bases between. CDR3 length: 13 residues. The CDR3 DNA reads TGTGCCAGCAGTCTGGGTAGGGGAAAACCCCAGCATTTT. This sequence encodes CASSLGRGKPQHF.